This TCR beta chain was captured in a study of molecular identifiers for immune sequencing clone quantification. TCRdb processed the PCR reads anew with MiXCR; each CDR3 protein has one entry. Of approximately 550,000 distinct CDR3 sequences listed, about 22% are singletons. This clonotype was recorded many times. Its antigen is not known. Broader study findings: Sizes of highly expanded clones could be underestimated through identical TCRs sharing a barcode.

The TCR sequence derives from a human donor in good health. Some libraries in this study had Jurkat cell RNA spiked in. The sequencing input was naive CD8+ T cells from blood, with Jurkat cell RNA spiked in. Subset: FACS-sorted CD8+CD4-CCR7+CD45RA+ naive T cells.

The CDR3 loop is CASSYDDGDTGELFF. The CDR3 DNA follows: TGTGCCAGCAGTTACGACGACGGGGACACCGGGGAGCTGTTTTTT. The V gene is TRBV6-6, the J gene TRBJ2-2, with D perhaps matching TRBD2 (5 bases). Germline loops: CDR1 MNHNY, CDR2 SVGAGI (reference sequence). V gave up 2 bases and J gave up 3 bases, with 10 bases separating them. The CDR3 spans 15 residues.